This T cell receptor (beta chain) was retrieved from a study of blood T cell repertoires in COVID-19. Turning to the study itself: Specimens from acute and convalescent COVID-19 originated in the United States, Italy and Spain.

This CDR3 is 14 amino acids long. CDR1 SGHRS and CDR2 YFSETQ come from the germline V gene. V shed 2 bases and J shed 5 bases, with 10 bases lying between them. Original analysis: The authors estimated nucleated cell counts from reference gene primer amplification. Assay: immunoSEQ multiplex PCR; the TCRdb copy retains only in-frame clones and omits some. Clone size and the V and J calls come from that table; the DNA yielded D and trimming. The table has about 240,000 clones, more than 70% seen once. The clonotype originates from a man older than 75 with acute or convalescent COVID-19. V is TRBV5-1 and J is TRBJ1-4; D remains ambiguous. Sequenced input: peripheral blood. This CDR3 reads CASSFAPENEKLFF. In DNA form, the CDR3 reads TGCGCCAGCAGCTTTGCCCCGGAGAATGAAAAACTGTTTTTT.